The 21 T cell receptor beta chains below come from one sample, sequenced in a study of blood T cell repertoires in COVID-19. The table came from immunoSEQ multiplex PCR; TCRdb's copy has only in-frame clones and leaves some out. The data hold about 70,000 clones, with around 87% observed a single time. Sequenced material: peripheral blood. These receptors came from an elderly woman with active or convalescent COVID-19.

Only a few counts were recorded for this clone. This chain connects TRBV7-3 to TRBJ1-6; 7 bases are a match to TRBD1. The CDR3 covers 13 residues. Germline V gives CDR1 SGHTA, CDR2 FQGTGA. The J segment lost 14 bases and the V segment lost 1 base, leaving 5 bases of the junction unmatched. The CDR3 loop is CASSLNRGDALHF. The CDR3 DNA reads TGTGCCAGCAGCTTAAACAGGGGAGATGCCCTCCACTTT.

CDR3 protein: CASSSRLASYEQYF. In nucleotides, the CDR3 is TGTGCCAGCAGTTCCCGACTAGCGTCCTACGAGCAGTACTTC. The chain joins TRBV27 to TRBJ2-7; 8 nucleotides line up with TRBD2. Germline V gives CDR1 MNHEY, CDR2 SMNVEV (reference sequence). The CDR3 totals 14 residues. The V gene end was trimmed by 4 bases and the J gene end by 1 base; junction bases not matched to a gene: 3.

This clone was seen just once. The chain combines TRBV11-3 with TRBJ2-7; D remains unclear. The V gene's germline CDR1 is SGHNT and CDR2 YENEEA. The V and J ends lost 1 base and 1 base respectively, with 5 bases between them. CDR3 length equals 13 residues. The CDR3 sequence: CASSLAGSYEQYF. CDR3 bases: TGTGCCAGCAGCTTAGCAGGTTCCTACGAGCAGTACTTC.

The J gene is TRBJ1-3, the V gene TRBV9, with D uncertain. Trimming took 3 bases from V and 5 from J, leaving 9 bases between them. This CDR3 is built from 13 residues. Per the germline V gene, CDR1 is SGDLS and CDR2 is YYNGEE. The CDR3, as DNA: TGTGCCAGCAGCGGCGGCCCACGAAACACCATATATTTT. The encoded protein is CASSGGPRNTIYF.

The CDR3 DNA sequence: TGTGCCAGCAGCCCCCCGGGTGTCTCTGGAAACACCATATATTTT. It encodes CASSPPGVSGNTIYF. The J gene is TRBJ1-3, the V gene TRBV7-9; D remains unclear. Trimming shortened V by 5 bases and J by 0 bases, and 11 bases separated the two germline ends. Per germline, CDR1 SEHNR and CDR2 FQNEAQ (reference sequence). The CDR3 has 15 amino acids.

This chain connects TRBV5-1 to TRBJ2-2; 14 nucleotides line up with TRBD2. Germline loops: CDR1 SGHRS, CDR2 YFSETQ. Trimming removed 4 bases from V and 7 bases from J; junction bases left unmatched: 6. The CDR3 runs to 16 residues. The CDR3 region has the DNA TGCGCCAGCAGCGGGACTAGCGGGGGTTCCGGCGGGGAGCTGTTTTTT. This translates into CASSGTSGGSGGELFF.

The V gene is TRBV19, the J gene TRBJ2-7; a weak D match, TRBD2 (5 bases). The CDR3 consists of 14 residues. CDR1 and CDR2 (germline): LNHDA, SQIVND (reference sequence). Trimming cost V 3 bases and J 4 bases, with 13 bases left between them. The CDR3 coding sequence is TGTGCCAGTAGTATGGGGAGAAGAGATTACGAGCAGTACTTC. Its translation: CASSMGRRDYEQYF. The full variable domain, rest sourced from reference TRBV19 and TRBJ2-7, is DGGITQSPKYLFRKEGQNVTLSCEQNLNHDAMYWYRQDPGQGLRLIYYSQIVNDFQKGDIAEGYSVSREKKESFPLTVTSAQKNPTAFYLCASSMGRRDYEQYFGPGTRLTVT.

CDR3 sequence (DNA): TGTGCCAGTGCCCCGGACAGGGTCTATGGCTACACCTTC. Encoded protein: CASAPDRVYGYTF. The V and J genes are TRBV28 and TRBJ1-2; 8 bases map to TRBD1. Unmatched junction bases numbered 7, after V lost 9 bases and J lost 4 bases. CDR3 length: 13 residues. CDR1 MDHEN and CDR2 SYDVKM come from the germline V gene.

This clone was seen a few times. V and J are TRBV2 and TRBJ1-5, with D perhaps TRBD1 (6 bases). CDR3 length: 14 amino acids. The germline CDR1 and CDR2 sequences are SNHLY and FYNNEI. Trimming removed 3 bases at V and 6 bases at J, with 12 bases between. CDR3 DNA sequence: TGTGCCAGCAGTGATTGGGGGCGCAGTCAGCCCCAGCATTTT. This sequence encodes CASSDWGRSQPQHF.

The rearrangement links TRBV7-3 to TRBJ2-5; the D is unclear. Per the germline V gene, CDR1 is SGHTA and CDR2 is FQGTGA. The CDR3 has 12 amino acids. Trimming left V 3 bases short and J 1 base short, with 3 bases between. CDR3: CASSFRQETQYF. As DNA, the CDR3 is TGTGCCAGCAGCTTTCGCCAAGAGACCCAGTACTTC.

This rearrangement joins TRBV30 to TRBJ2-2; 11 nucleotides match TRBD1. Germline trimming cut 0 bases from V and 6 bases from J; bases unmatched to any gene: 15. Germline V gives CDR1 GTSNPN, CDR2 SVGIG (reference sequence). The CDR3 consists of 19 residues. CDR3 amino acids: CAWSVQGLGQGDAAGELFF. The CDR3 nucleotides are TGTGCCTGGAGTGTACAGGGTCTGGGACAGGGGGACGCTGCCGGGGAGCTGTTTTTT. Variable domain in full (rest from reference TRBV30 and TRBJ2-2): SQTIHQWPATLVQPVGSPLSLECTVEGTSNPNLYWYRQAAGRGLQLLFYSVGIGQISSEVPQNLSASRPQDRQFILSSKKLLLSDSGFYLCAWSVQGLGQGDAAGELFFGEGSRLTVL.

This chain links TRBV7-2 with TRBJ1-5, with 9 nucleotides matching TRBD1. The CDR3 is 14 amino acids. V lost 5 bases to trimming and J lost 7 bases; unmatched junction nucleotides: 6. The V gene's germline CDR1 is SGHTA and CDR2 FQGNSA. For the CDR3, the DNA is TGTGCCAGCAGCAACACAGGGGGCCGGCAGCCCCAGCATTTT. It codes for CASSNTGGRQPQHF.

V and J are TRBV7-2 and TRBJ2-7; 8 bases line up with TRBD1. Germline loops: CDR1 SGHTA, CDR2 FQGNSA. J was trimmed by 6 bases and V by 4 bases; bases with no gene match: 14. CDR3 size: 16 residues. CDR3 loop: CASSSRRPGGRGEQYF. The CDR3 DNA reads as TGTGCCAGCAGCTCCCGAAGGCCAGGGGGCCGGGGCGAGCAGTACTTC.

The V gene is TRBV24-1, the J gene TRBJ1-2; D may be TRBD1 (6 bases). The CDR3 covers 14 residues. Germline CDR1 and CDR2: KGHDR and SFDVKD. V was shortened by 1 base and J by 5 bases, with 10 bases between the two germline ends. The CDR3 here is CATSDFARGYGYTF. DNA for the CDR3: TGTGCCACCAGTGATTTCGCCAGGGGATATGGCTACACCTTC.

The rearrangement uses TRBV27 and TRBJ1-4, with D unclear. The CDR3 runs 16 residues. The V end lost 5 bases, the J end lost 8 bases, and 21 bases lay between the germline ends. Germline lookup yields CDR1 MNHEY and CDR2 SMNVEV (reference sequence). Written as DNA, the CDR3 is TGTGCCAGCAGTACACTATATCGAAGAGGAGGCGAAAAACTGTTTTTT. It codes for CASSTLYRRGGEKLFF.

CDR3: CASSQEGGPRETQYF. As DNA, the CDR3 is TGTGCCAGCAGCCAAGAGGGTGGGCCTCGAGAGACCCAGTACTTC. This chain links TRBV3-1 (or the pseudogene TRBV3-2) with TRBJ2-5; D gene ambiguous. V was pared by 0 bases and J by 4 bases, with 12 bases between. The CDR3 extends over 15 amino acids. Germline V CDR1 and CDR2: LGHDT, YNNKEL (reference sequence).

This chain uses TRBV30 with TRBJ1-2; D is ambiguous. From germline, CDR1 is GTSNPN and CDR2 SVGIG (reference sequence). The CDR3 length is 11 residues. V lost 7 bases to trimming and J lost 7 bases, with 13 bases between them. This CDR3 is CASNGEGGYTF. CDR3 coding DNA: TGTGCCTCCAACGGGGAGGGTGGCTACACCTTC.

V is TRBV5-4 and J is TRBJ2-5, with TRBD2 as a possible D gene (6 bases). CDR1 is SGHNT and CDR2 is YYREEE in the germline V gene (reference sequence). V was pared by 4 bases and J by 2 bases, with 18 bases between. CDR3 size: 16 residues. CDR3 loop: CASSPTGVSGQETQYF. The CDR3 nucleotides read TGTGCCAGCAGCCCCACCGGGGTTAGCGGTCAAGAGACCCAGTACTTC.

In regard to this clone: Within the sample, other DNA sequences also encode this same CDR3. This chain uses TRBV5-4 with TRBJ2-2; D not certain. Germline CDR1 reads SGHNT; CDR2 reads YYREEE (reference sequence). V was trimmed by 0 bases and J by 1 base, leaving 4 bases between them. The CDR3 runs to 14 residues. The CDR3 DNA follows: TGTGCCAGCAGCTTGGGACAGAACACCGGGGAGCTGTTTTTT. Encoded protein: CASSLGQNTGELFF.

The count of this clone is one. V and J are TRBV7-2 and TRBJ1-1, with no clear D. The CDR3 runs to 13 residues. Trimming removed 1 base from V and 7 bases from J, with 10 bases in between. Germline assignment: CDR1 SGHTA and CDR2 FQGNSA. The chain's CDR3 is CASSLVSAGEAFF. The CDR3 DNA is TGTGCCAGCAGCTTAGTATCGGCAGGTGAAGCTTTCTTT.

The chain recombines TRBV19 with TRBJ1-1; 9 bases align to TRBD1. The J segment lost 1 base and the V segment lost 5 bases, leaving 11 bases of the junction unmatched. The CDR3 totals 17 residues. CDR1 is LNHDA, CDR2 SQIVND, per germline (reference sequence). This CDR3 reads CASSPSGTGMTNTEAFF. For the CDR3, the DNA is TGTGCCAGTAGTCCATCCGGGACAGGGATGACGAACACTGAAGCTTTCTTT. Full variable domain (outside the CDR3, taken from reference TRBV19 and TRBJ1-1): DGGITQSPKYLFRKEGQNVTLSCEQNLNHDAMYWYRQDPGQGLRLIYYSQIVNDFQKGDIAEGYSVSREKKESFPLTVTSAQKNPTAFYLCASSPSGTGMTNTEAFFGQGTRLTVV.